Sequencing of this T cell receptor (beta chain) was carried out in a study of T cells in Graves' hyperthyroidism and ophthalmopathy. The investigators amplified TCR beta CDR3 regions from RNA transcripts. TCR CDR3 regions were first amplified by RT-PCR with HTBI primers. TCRdb reprocessed the multiplex PCR reads via MiXCR and lists one record per CDR3 protein. The data show hundreds of thousands of distinct CDR3 sequences, around 17% seen once. This clonotype was seen more than once but under ten times. Trimming took off 4 bases at V and 7 bases at J, with 14 bases between the two ends. The CDR3 covers 13 residues.

The receptor was isolated from a young woman with Graves' hyperthyroidism. The sequencing sample was made of blood. The rearrangement uses TRBV12-3 or TRBV12-4 and TRBJ2-7, with D tentatively TRBD2 (7 bases). Here the CDR3 DNA reads TGTGCCAGCAGTTGGGGGGGGCTGTGGGAGCAGTACTTC. Protein sequence: CASSWGGLWEQYF.